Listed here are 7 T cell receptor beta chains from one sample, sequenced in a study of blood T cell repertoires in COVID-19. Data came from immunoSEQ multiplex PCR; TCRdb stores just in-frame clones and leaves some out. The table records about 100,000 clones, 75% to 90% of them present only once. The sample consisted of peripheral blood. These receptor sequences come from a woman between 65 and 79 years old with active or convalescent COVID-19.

CDR3 sequence (DNA): TGTGCCAGCGGGGCGGGGGGGCCGCTGGAGACCCAGTACTTC. It yields the protein CASGAGGPLETQYF. This sequence joins TRBV7-2 and TRBJ2-5; 9 nucleotides align to TRBD2. V was pared by 8 bases and J by 5 bases, with 9 bases of the junction left unmatched. The CDR3 has 14 amino acids. Per the germline V gene, CDR1 is SGHTA and CDR2 is FQGNSA. Based on the CDR3 plus reference TRBV7-2 and TRBJ2-5, the full variable domain is GAGVSQSPSNKVTEKGKDVELRCDPISGHTALYWYRQSLGQGLEFLIYFQGNSAPDKSGLPSDRFSAERTGGSVSTLTIQRTQQEDSAVYLCASGAGGPLETQYFGPGTRLLVL.

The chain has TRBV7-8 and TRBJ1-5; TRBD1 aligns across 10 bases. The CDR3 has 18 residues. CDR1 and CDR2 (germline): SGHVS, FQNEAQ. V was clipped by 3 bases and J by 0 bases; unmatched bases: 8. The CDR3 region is CASSLYGTGDNSNQPQHF. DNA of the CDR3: TGTGCCAGCAGCTTGTATGGGACAGGGGATAATAGCAATCAGCCCCAGCATTTT.

The CDR3 reads CASSRTTGLWTDTQYF. CDR3 nucleotide sequence: TGTGCCAGCAGCCGAACGACTGGCCTTTGGACAGATACGCAGTATTTT. J is TRBJ2-3 and V is TRBV28; D is ambiguous. Germline CDR1 and CDR2: MDHEN and SYDVKM. The V end lost 6 bases, the J end lost 3 bases, and 19 bases lay between the germline ends. The CDR3 extends over 16 amino acids.

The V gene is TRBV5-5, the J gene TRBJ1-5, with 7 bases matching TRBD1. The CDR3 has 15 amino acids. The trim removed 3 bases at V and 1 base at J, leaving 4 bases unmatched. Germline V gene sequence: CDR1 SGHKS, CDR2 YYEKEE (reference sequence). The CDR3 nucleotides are TGTGCCAGCAGCTCGACAGGGACAAGCAATCAGCCCCAGCATTTT. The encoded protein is CASSSTGTSNQPQHF.

CDR3 sequence (DNA): TGTGCCAGCAGTGAGGCCGGAGGAGCGGGGGGGTCTGCGCAGTATTTT. This translates into CASSEAGGAGGSAQYF. The chain links TRBV6-1 to TRBJ2-3; TRBD2 agrees at 10 bases. Germline loops: CDR1 MNHNS, CDR2 SASEGT. V gave up 3 bases and J gave up 10 bases; unmatched junction bases: 13. The CDR3 covers 16 residues.

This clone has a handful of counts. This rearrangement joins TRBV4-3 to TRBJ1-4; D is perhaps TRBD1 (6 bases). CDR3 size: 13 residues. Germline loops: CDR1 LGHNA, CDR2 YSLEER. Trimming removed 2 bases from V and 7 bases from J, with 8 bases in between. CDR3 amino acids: CASSQQGFEKLFF. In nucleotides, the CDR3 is TGCGCCAGCAGCCAACAGGGGTTTGAAAAACTGTTTTTT.

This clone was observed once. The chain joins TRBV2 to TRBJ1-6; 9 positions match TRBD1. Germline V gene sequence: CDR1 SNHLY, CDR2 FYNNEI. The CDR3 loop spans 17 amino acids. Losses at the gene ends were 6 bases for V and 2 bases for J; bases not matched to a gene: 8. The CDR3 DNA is TGTGCCAGCAGCGGCGGACAGGGGCGGACCTATAATTCACCCCTCCACTTT. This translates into CASSGGQGRTYNSPLHF.